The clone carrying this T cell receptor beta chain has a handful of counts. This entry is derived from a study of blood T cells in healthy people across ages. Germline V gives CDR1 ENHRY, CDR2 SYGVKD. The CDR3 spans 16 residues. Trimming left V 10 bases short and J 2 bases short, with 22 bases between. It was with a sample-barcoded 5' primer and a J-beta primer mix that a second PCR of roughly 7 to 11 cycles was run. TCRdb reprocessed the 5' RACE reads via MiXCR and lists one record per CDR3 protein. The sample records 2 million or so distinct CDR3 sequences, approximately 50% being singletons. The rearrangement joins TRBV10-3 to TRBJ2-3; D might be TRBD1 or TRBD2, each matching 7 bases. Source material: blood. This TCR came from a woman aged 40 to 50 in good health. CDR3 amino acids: CATYPLADRSTDTQYF. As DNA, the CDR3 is TGTGCCACCTACCCCCTAGCGGACAGGTCCACAGATACGCAGTATTTT.